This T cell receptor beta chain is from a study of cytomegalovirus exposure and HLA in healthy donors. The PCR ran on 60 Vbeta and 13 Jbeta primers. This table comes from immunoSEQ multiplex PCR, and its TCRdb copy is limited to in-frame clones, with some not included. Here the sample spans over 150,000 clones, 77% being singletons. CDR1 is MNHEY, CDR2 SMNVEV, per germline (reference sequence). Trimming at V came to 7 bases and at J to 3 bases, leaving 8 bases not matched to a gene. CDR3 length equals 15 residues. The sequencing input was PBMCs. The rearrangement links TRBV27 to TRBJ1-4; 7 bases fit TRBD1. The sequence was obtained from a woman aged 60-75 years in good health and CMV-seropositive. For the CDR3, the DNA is TGTGCCAGCAAACAGGGGATTTCGGCTAATGAAAAACTGTTTTTT. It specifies CASKQGISANEKLFF.